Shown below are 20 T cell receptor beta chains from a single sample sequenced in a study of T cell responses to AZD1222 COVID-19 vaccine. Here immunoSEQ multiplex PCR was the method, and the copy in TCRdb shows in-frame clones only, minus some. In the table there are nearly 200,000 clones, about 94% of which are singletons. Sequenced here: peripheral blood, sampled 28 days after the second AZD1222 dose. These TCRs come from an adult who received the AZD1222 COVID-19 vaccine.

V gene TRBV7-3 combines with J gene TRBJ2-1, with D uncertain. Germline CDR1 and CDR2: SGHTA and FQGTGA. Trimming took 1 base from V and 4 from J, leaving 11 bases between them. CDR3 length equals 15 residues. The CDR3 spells CASSLSLARYNEQFF. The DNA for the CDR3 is TGTGCCAGCAGCTTAAGTCTGGCGAGGTACAATGAGCAGTTCTTC.

CDR3 bases: TGTGCCAGCAGCGAGGGTGGAACTAATGAAAAACTGTTTTTT. As protein: CASSEGGTNEKLFF. This chain joins TRBV6-5 and TRBJ1-4; unclear D gene. V lost 6 bases, J lost 1 base, and 9 bases lay in between. The length of the CDR3 is 14 residues. Germline assignment: CDR1 MNHEY and CDR2 SVGAGI.

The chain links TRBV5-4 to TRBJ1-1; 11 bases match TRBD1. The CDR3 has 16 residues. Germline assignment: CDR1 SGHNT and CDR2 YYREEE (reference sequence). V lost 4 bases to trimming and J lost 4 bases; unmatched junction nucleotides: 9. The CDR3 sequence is CASSPGQGARGTEAFF. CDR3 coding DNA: TGTGCCAGCAGCCCAGGACAGGGGGCGCGGGGCACTGAAGCTTTCTTT.

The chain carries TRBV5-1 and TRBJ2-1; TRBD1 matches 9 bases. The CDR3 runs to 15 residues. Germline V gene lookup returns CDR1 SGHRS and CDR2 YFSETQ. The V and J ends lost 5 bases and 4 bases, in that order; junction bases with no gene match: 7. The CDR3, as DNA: TGCGCCAGCAGTTACCCGGGACAGGGATACAATGAGCAGTTCTTC. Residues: CASSYPGQGYNEQFF.

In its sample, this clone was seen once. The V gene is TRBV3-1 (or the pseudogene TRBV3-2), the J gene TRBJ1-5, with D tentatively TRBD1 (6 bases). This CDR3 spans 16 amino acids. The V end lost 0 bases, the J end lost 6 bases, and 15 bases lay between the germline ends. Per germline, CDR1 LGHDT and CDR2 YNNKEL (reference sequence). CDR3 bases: TGTGCCAGCAGCCAAGATCCACAGGGCGGTGGTCAGCCCCAGCATTTT. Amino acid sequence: CASSQDPQGGGQPQHF.

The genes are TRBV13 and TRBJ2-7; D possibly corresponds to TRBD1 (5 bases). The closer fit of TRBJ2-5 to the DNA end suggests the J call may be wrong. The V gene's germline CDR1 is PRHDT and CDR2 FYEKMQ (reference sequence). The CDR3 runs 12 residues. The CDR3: CASRAAGETQYF. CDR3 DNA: TGTGCCAGCAGGGCGGCAGGGGAGACCCAGTACTTC.

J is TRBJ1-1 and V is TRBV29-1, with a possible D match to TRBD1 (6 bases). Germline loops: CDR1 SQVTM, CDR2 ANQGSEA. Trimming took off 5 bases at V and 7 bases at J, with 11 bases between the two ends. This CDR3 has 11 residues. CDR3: CSVQGNGEAFF. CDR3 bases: TGCAGCGTTCAGGGGAACGGTGAAGCTTTCTTT.

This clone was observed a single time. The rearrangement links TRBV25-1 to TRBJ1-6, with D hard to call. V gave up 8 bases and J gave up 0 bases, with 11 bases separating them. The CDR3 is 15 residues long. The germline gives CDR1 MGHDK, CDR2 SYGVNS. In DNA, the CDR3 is TGTGCCAGCGGGAAGGGCAGCTCCTATAATTCACCCCTCCACTTT. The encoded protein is CASGKGSSYNSPLHF.

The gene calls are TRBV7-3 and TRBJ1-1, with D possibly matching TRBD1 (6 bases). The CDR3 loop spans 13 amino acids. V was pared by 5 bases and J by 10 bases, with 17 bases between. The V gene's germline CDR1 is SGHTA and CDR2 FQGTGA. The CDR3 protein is CASSADRRGGAFF. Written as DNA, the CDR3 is TGTGCCAGCAGCGCAGACAGGCGAGGTGGAGCTTTCTTT.

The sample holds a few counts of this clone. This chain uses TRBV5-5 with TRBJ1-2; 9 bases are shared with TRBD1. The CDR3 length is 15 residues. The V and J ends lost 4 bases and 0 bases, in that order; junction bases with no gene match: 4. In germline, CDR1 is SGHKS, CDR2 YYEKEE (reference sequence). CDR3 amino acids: CASSGTGGTNYGYTF. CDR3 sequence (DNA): TGTGCCAGCAGCGGAACAGGGGGCACTAACTATGGCTACACCTTC.

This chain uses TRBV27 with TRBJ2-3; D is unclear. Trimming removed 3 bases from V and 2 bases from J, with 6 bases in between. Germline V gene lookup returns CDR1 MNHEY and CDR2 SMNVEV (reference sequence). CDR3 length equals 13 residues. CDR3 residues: CASSFQVTDTQYF. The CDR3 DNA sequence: TGTGCCAGCAGTTTCCAGGTCACAGATACGCAGTATTTT.

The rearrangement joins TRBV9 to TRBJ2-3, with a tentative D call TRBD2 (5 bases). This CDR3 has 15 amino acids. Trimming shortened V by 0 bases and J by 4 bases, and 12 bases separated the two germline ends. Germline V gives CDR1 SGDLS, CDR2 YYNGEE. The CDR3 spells CASSVALAEADTQYF. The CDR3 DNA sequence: TGTGCCAGCAGCGTAGCTCTAGCTGAGGCAGATACGCAGTATTTT.

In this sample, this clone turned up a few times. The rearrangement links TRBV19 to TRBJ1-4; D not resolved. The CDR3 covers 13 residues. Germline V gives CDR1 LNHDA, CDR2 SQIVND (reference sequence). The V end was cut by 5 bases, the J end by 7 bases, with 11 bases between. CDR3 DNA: TGTGCCAGTAGTGCGGGGATCAGTGAAAAACTGTTTTTT. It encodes CASSAGISEKLFF.

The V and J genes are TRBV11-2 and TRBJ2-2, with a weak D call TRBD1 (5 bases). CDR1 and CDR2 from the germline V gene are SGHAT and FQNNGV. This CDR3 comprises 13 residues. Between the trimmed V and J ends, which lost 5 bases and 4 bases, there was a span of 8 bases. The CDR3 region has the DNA TGTGCCAGCAGCCTGGGGCGCACCGGGGAGCTGTTTTTT. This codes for CASSLGRTGELFF.

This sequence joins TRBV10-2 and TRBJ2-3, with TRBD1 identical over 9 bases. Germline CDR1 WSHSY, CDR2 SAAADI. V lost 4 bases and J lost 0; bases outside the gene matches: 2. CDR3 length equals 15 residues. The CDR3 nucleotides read TGCGCCAGCAGTGGGGGACAGGGTAGCACAGATACGCAGTATTTT. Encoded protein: CASSGGQGSTDTQYF.

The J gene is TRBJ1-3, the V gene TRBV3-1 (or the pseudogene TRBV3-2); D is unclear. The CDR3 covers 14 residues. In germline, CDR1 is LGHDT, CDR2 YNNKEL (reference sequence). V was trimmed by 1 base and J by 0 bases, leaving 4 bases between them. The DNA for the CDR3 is TGTGCCAGCAGCCAAGGAGACTCTGGAAACACCATATATTTT. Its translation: CASSQGDSGNTIYF.

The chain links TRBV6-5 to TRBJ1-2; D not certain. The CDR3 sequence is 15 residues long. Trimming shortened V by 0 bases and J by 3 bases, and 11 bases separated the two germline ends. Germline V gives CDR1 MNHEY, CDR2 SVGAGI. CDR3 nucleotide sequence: TGTGCCAGCAGTTACTCGGGCCGACGAGACTATGGCTACACCTTC. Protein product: CASSYSGRRDYGYTF.

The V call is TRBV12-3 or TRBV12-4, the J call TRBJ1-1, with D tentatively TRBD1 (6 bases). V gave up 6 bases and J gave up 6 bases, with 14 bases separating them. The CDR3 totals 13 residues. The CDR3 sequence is CASRPRTASEAFF. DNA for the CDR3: TGTGCCAGCAGACCCCGGACAGCCTCTGAAGCTTTCTTT.

The CDR3 sequence is CASSPRKQETQYF. The CDR3 bases are TGCGCCAGCAGTCCCCGCAAGCAAGAGACCCAGTACTTC. The V gene is TRBV5-1, the J gene TRBJ2-5; the D is unclear. The CDR3 loop spans 13 amino acids. V was clipped by 5 bases and J by 2 bases, with 10 bases between them. Germline V gene lookup returns CDR1 SGHRS and CDR2 YFSETQ.

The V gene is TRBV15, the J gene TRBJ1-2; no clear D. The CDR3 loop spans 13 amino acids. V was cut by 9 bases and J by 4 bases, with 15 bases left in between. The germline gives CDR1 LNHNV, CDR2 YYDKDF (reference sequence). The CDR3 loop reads CATTDGKSYGYTF. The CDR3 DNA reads TGTGCCACGACGGACGGAAAATCCTATGGCTACACCTTC.